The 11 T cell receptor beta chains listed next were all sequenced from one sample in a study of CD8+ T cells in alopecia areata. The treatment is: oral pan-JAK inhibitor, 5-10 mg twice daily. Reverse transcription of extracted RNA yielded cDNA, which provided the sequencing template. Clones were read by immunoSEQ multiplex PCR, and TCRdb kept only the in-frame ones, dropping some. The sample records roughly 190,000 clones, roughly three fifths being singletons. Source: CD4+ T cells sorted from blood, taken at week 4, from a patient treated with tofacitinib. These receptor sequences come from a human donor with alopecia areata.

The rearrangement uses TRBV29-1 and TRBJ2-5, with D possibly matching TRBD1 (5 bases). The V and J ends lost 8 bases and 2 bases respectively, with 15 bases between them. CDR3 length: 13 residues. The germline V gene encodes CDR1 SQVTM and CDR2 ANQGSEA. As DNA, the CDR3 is TGCAGCCTGTCGGGCCCAGGGCAAGAGACCCAGTACTTC. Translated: CSLSGPGQETQYF. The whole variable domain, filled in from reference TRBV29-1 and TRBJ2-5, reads SAVISQKPSRDICQRGTSLTIQCQVDSQVTMMFWYRQQPGQSLTLIATANQGSEATYESGFVIDKFPISRPNLTFSTLTVSNMSPEDSSIYLCSLSGPGQETQYFGPGTRLLVL.

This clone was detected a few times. The CDR3 spells CASSWGNRGRTLNTEAFF. DNA for the CDR3: TGTGCCAGCAGCTGGGGGAACAGGGGCCGAACTCTGAACACTGAAGCTTTCTTT. V gene TRBV11-2 combines with J gene TRBJ1-1; 7 nucleotides line up with TRBD1. V lost 4 bases to trimming and J lost 0 bases; unmatched junction nucleotides: 14. Germline V gives CDR1 SGHAT, CDR2 FQNNGV. The length of the CDR3 is 18 residues.

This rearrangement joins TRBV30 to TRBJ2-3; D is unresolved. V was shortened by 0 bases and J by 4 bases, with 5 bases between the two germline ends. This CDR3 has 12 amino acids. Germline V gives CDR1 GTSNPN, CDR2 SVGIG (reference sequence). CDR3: CAWSVRADTQYF. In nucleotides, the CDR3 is TGTGCCTGGAGTGTCCGGGCAGATACGCAGTATTTT. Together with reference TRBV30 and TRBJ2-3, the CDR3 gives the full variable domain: SQTIHQWPATLVQPVGSPLSLECTVEGTSNPNLYWYRQAAGRGLQLLFYSVGIGQISSEVPQNLSASRPQDRQFILSSKKLLLSDSGFYLCAWSVRADTQYFGPGTRLTVL.

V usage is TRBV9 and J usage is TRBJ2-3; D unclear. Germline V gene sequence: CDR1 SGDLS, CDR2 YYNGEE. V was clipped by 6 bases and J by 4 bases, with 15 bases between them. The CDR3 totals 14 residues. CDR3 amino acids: CASTQEILSDTQYF. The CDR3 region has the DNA TGTGCCAGCACTCAGGAGATCCTCTCAGATACGCAGTATTTT.

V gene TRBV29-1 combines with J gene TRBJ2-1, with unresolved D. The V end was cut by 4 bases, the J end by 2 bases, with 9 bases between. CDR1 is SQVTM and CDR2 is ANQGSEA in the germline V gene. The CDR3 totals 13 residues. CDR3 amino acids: CSVVSGTYNEQFF. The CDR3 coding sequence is TGCAGCGTTGTCTCGGGCACCTACAATGAGCAGTTCTTC.

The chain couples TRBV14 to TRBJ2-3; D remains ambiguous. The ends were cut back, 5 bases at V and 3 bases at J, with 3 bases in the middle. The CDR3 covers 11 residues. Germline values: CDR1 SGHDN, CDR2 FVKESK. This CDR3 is CASSFTDTQYF. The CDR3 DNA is TGTGCCAGCAGCTTTACAGATACGCAGTATTTT.

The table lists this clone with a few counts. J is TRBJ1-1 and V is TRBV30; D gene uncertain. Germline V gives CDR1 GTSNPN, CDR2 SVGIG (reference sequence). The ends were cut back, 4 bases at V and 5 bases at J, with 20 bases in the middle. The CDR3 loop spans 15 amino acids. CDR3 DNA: TGTGCCTGGACTCCAACCGGGCGGTCGGGGACTGAAGCTTTCTTT. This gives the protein CAWTPTGRSGTEAFF.

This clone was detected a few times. CDR3 in DNA: TGTGCCTGGAGCCTCAGGGGGTACGGTGAAAAACTGTTTTTT. Translated: CAWSLRGYGEKLFF. This chain connects TRBV30 to TRBJ1-4; 7 bases are a match to TRBD1. CDR1 GTSNPN and CDR2 SVGIG come from the germline V gene (reference sequence). The V segment lost 3 bases and the J segment 7 bases; nucleotides outside the gene matches: 8. There are 14 residues in the CDR3.

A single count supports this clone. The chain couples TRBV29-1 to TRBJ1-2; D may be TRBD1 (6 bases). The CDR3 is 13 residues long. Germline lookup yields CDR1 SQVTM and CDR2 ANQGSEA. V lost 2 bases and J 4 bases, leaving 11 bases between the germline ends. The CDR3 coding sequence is TGCAGCGTTGAACCCCCAGGGGCCTATGGCTACACCTTC. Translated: CSVEPPGAYGYTF.

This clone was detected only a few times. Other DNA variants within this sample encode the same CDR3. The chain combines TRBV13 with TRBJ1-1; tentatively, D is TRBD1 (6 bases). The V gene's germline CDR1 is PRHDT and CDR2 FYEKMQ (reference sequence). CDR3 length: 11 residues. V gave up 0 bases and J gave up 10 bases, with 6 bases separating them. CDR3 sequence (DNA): TGTGCCAGCAGCTTAGGACAGGGAGCTTTCTTT. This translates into CASSLGQGAFF. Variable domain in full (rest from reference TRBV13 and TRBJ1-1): AAGVIQSPRHLIKEKRETATLKCYPIPRHDTVYWYQQGPGQDPQFLISFYEKMQSDKGSIPDRFSAQQFSDYHSELNMSSLELGDSALYFCASSLGQGAFFGQGTRLTVV.

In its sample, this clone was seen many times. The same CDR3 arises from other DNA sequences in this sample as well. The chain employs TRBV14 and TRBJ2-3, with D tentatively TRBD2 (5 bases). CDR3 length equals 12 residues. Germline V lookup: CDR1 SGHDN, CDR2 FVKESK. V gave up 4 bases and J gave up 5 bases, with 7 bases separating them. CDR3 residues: CASSLRGDTQYF. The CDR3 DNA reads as TGTGCCAGCAGCCTACGGGGAGATACGCAGTATTTT.